These 14 T cell receptor beta chains originate from one sample sequenced in a study of blood T cell repertoires in COVID-19 (dated by TCRdb to the early 2020s). Library generation was performed with the immunoSEQ multiplex PCR assay. The immuneACCESS repertoire file appears here via TCRdb, limited to in-frame rearrangements. These files lack a portion of the clones; in checked studies, under half of the deficit traces to unresolved V genes, and the cause of the others is not known. A total of 180,000 or so clones appear in this sample, 70% to 90% of them only once. The ten largest clones represent approximately 10% of the sample. The sequenced sample was peripheral blood. These receptors all come from a human donor with active or convalescent COVID-19. The donor label of this sample is uncertain.

The chain couples TRBV5-4 to TRBJ2-3; D is unresolved. V dropped 0 bases and J dropped 0 bases, with 11 bases sitting between them. The V gene's germline CDR1 is SGHNT and CDR2 YYREEE (reference sequence). The CDR3 extends over 16 amino acids. This CDR3 is CASSLGGLSSTDTQYF. Here the CDR3 DNA reads TGTGCCAGCAGCTTGGGCGGCCTCTCTAGCACAGATACGCAGTATTTT.

The chain has TRBV30 and TRBJ2-7; weak D call: TRBD1 (6 bases). Trimming cost V 4 bases and J 2 bases, with 12 bases left between them. This CDR3 has 13 residues. Germline lookup yields CDR1 GTSNPN and CDR2 SVGIG (reference sequence). The CDR3 DNA reads as TGTGCCTGGAACCGGGACATAGCCTACGAGCAGTACTTC. Translated, it gives CAWNRDIAYEQYF.

The V and J genes are TRBV5-4 and TRBJ1-6; D ambiguous. This CDR3 spans 15 amino acids. Trimming cost V 0 bases and J 5 bases, with 9 bases left between them. Germline V CDR1 and CDR2: SGHNT, YYREEE (reference sequence). CDR3 bases: TGTGCCAGCAGCTTGGCGGAGGGAGATAATTCACCCCTCCACTTT. Translating gives CASSLAEGDNSPLHF.

The J gene is TRBJ2-1, the V gene TRBV14, with D maybe TRBD1 (6 bases). The CDR3 extends over 13 amino acids. Between the trimmed V and J ends, which lost 5 bases and 9 bases, there was a span of 14 bases. Germline V gene sequence: CDR1 SGHDN, CDR2 FVKESK. Here the CDR3 reads CASSDAPRGEQFF. CDR3 DNA sequence: TGTGCCAGCAGCGATGCTCCCAGGGGTGAGCAGTTCTTC. The full variable domain, rest sourced from reference TRBV14 and TRBJ2-1, is EAGVTQFPSHSVIEKGQTVTLRCDPISGHDNLYWYRRVMGKEIKFLLHFVKESKQDESGMPNNRFLAERTGGTYSTLKVQPAELEDSGVYFCASSDAPRGEQFFGPGTRLTVL.

V and J are TRBV7-2 and TRBJ2-2, with D unclear. Trimming shortened V by 5 bases and J by 10 bases, and 14 bases separated the two germline ends. In germline, CDR1 is SGHTA, CDR2 FQGNSA. CDR3 length: 13 residues. The chain's CDR3 is CASSPSRSSELFF. CDR3 DNA: TGTGCCAGCAGCCCCAGTCGGAGCTCGGAGCTGTTTTTT.

The chain links TRBV15 to TRBJ2-3; 8 nucleotides agree with TRBD1. Germline loops: CDR1 LNHNV, CDR2 YYDKDF (reference sequence). V dropped 1 base and J dropped 2; count of bases not matched to a gene: 14. The CDR3 runs 19 residues. The CDR3 protein is CATSRGRGLSVLYTDTQYF. The CDR3 nucleotides read TGTGCCACCAGCAGAGGCAGGGGGCTTTCGGTCCTTTACACAGATACGCAGTATTTT.

The chain couples TRBV5-1 to TRBJ2-1; 9 bases match TRBD2. The CDR3 contains 15 residues. Germline lookup yields CDR1 SGHRS and CDR2 YFSETQ. J gave up 9 bases and V 0 bases, and 7 bases lay outside the gene matches. The CDR3 coding sequence is TGCGCCAGCAGCTTGGCGTGGCGGGAGGGGGGTGAGCAGTTCTTC. Encoded protein: CASSLAWREGGEQFF.

V is TRBV28 and J is TRBJ1-1; tentatively, D is TRBD1 (6 bases). The V end was cut by 6 bases, the J end by 4 bases, with 15 bases between. This CDR3 contains 14 residues. From germline, CDR1 is MDHEN and CDR2 SYDVKM. CDR3 coding DNA: TGTGCCAGCAGAAGGACAGTCCGGGGCACTGAAGCTTTCTTT. As protein: CASRRTVRGTEAFF.

This clone was picked up a small number of times. V usage is TRBV2 and J usage is TRBJ2-5; 9 bases match TRBD2. The CDR3 has 14 residues. The germline CDR1 and CDR2 sequences are SNHLY and FYNNEI. V gave up 7 bases and J gave up 4 bases; unmatched junction bases: 7. The CDR3: CASNQAGGRETQYF. The CDR3 DNA follows: TGTGCCAGCAATCAAGCGGGGGGTCGAGAGACCCAGTACTTC.

The chain recombines TRBV20-1 with TRBJ2-3; D uncertain. Germline CDR1 is DFQATT and CDR2 is SNEGSKA (reference sequence). The CDR3 is made up of 11 amino acids. The V and J ends lost 4 bases and 4 bases respectively, with 6 bases between them. In DNA, the CDR3 is TGCAGTGCTATTAGAGCAGATACGCAGTATTTT. It yields the protein CSAIRADTQYF.

The genes are TRBV7-9 and TRBJ1-1; a weak D match, TRBD1 (6 bases). This CDR3 is built from 17 residues. CDR1 SEHNR and CDR2 FQNEAQ come from the germline V gene (reference sequence). Trimming shortened V by 6 bases and J by 0 bases, and 20 bases separated the two germline ends. The CDR3 DNA reads TGTGCCAGCAGTTTCCCCCGGGGGGCCGCCATGAACACTGAAGCTTTCTTT. Its translation: CASSFPRGAAMNTEAFF.

The chain links TRBV24-1 to TRBJ2-3; 13 nucleotides line up with TRBD2. This CDR3 spans 17 amino acids. V gave up 7 bases and J gave up 6 bases; unmatched junction bases: 12. Germline CDR1 reads KGHDR; CDR2 reads SFDVKD. CDR3 loop: CATRIPGLAGPPDTQYF. CDR3 bases: TGTGCCACCAGGATACCGGGACTAGCGGGGCCCCCCGATACGCAGTATTTT.

V gene TRBV6-5 combines with J gene TRBJ1-6, with 10 nucleotides matching TRBD1. The V and J ends lost 6 bases and 6 bases, in that order; junction bases with no gene match: 2. This CDR3 comprises 14 residues. Germline V gene data show CDR1 as MNHEY and CDR2 as SVGAGI. As DNA, the CDR3 is TGTGCCAGCAGCGGGGACAGGGGTAATTCACCCCTCCACTTT. Amino acid sequence: CASSGDRGNSPLHF.

V gene TRBV11-3 combines with J gene TRBJ2-2, with 9 bases fitting TRBD1. J lost 4 bases, V lost 4 bases, and 7 bases had no gene match. Germline V CDR1 and CDR2: SGHNT, YENEEA. The CDR3 totals 16 residues. CDR3 sequence reads: CASSWGDREGTGELFF. For the CDR3, the DNA is TGTGCCAGCAGCTGGGGGGACAGGGAGGGCACCGGGGAGCTGTTTTTT.